This T cell receptor beta chain was found in a study of T-cell memory formation after mild COVID-19. Looking at the study overall: Largely, TCR clusters stayed within a single donor.

The germline CDR1 and CDR2 sequences are MGHRA and YSYEKL. This CDR3 region has 15 residues. V was trimmed by 0 bases and J by 8 bases, leaving 14 bases between them. The TCR alpha and TCR beta cDNA libraries, bearing sample barcodes and UMIs, were generated by 5'RACE using constant-segment primers. TCRdb reprocessed the 5' RACE reads via MiXCR and lists one record per CDR3 protein. Among 450,000 or so distinct CDR3 sequences listed, approximately 20% were seen once. This clonotype was seen a handful of times. Antigen unknown. Study-level results: Later expanders leaned CD4+, whereas clones that contracted between day 15 and 85 were balanced CD4/CD8. Cross-reactive memory apparently joined, as some responding clones appeared in pre-infection memory.

The gene calls are TRBV4-1 and TRBJ2-1; D tentatively fits TRBD1 or TRBD2 (6 bases each). The receptor was isolated from an adult woman who had mild COVID-19 (a few samples of this study predate the infection). Cell type and time point are not known. Source material: PBMCs or a T cell subset sorted from them (not recorded which). For the CDR3, the DNA is TGCGCCAGCAGCCAAGAGGGGGGCCTATGGGATGAGCAGTTCTTC. The encoded protein is CASSQEGGLWDEQFF.